One and the same sample provided the 29 T cell receptor beta chains below, sequenced in a study of vaccination effects on CD4 cells after COVID-19. Clones were read by immunoSEQ multiplex PCR, and TCRdb kept only the in-frame ones, dropping some. The data show roughly 41,000 clones, with about three fifths seen just once and just under 15% held by the top ten. What these receptors recognize is not known. After expansion with viral peptide pools in the ViraFEST assay, antigen-specific CD4+ T cells were sequenced. Subsequent to roughly 9 days of culture, CD4+ T cells were isolated. No vaccinee had earlier SARS-CoV-2 infection, and nucleocapsid antibodies were negative. The sample in question was CD4+ T cells from PBMCs cultured with HCoV-OC43 spike peptides, obtained before COVID-19 vaccination. The subset: HCoV-OC43 spike overlapping peptide pool stimulation. These receptors came from a human donor who received a COVID-19 vaccine.

The rearrangement joins TRBV10-3 to TRBJ1-5; perhaps TRBD1 as D (5 bases). CDR3 length: 15 amino acids. V lost 4 bases and J lost 0, with 10 bases in between. Germline CDR1 is ENHRY and CDR2 is SYGVKD. The CDR3 protein is CAISAGSDSNQPQHF. For the CDR3, the DNA is TGTGCCATCAGTGCAGGGTCAGATAGCAATCAGCCCCAGCATTTT.

The rearrangement joins TRBV4-1 to TRBJ1-5; TRBD1 might be the D (5 bases). The V gene lost 2 bases and the J gene lost 2 bases, with 13 bases spanning the gap. Germline CDR1 MGHRA, CDR2 YSYEKL. The CDR3 extends over 16 amino acids. CDR3 coding DNA: TGCGCCAGCAGCCAATACGGGACGGCTCGCAATCAGCCCCAGCATTTT. Translating gives CASSQYGTARNQPQHF.

The DNA of the CDR3 is TGTGCCAGCAGTTTATCCTCAGGGGGATCGTACCAAGAGACCCAGTACTTC. Translating it yields CASSLSSGGSYQETQYF. The V gene is TRBV27, the J gene TRBJ2-5; the match to TRBD1 covers 7 bases. The V segment lost 0 bases and the J segment 0 bases; nucleotides outside the gene matches: 7. Germline V gives CDR1 MNHEY, CDR2 SMNVEV (reference sequence). This CDR3 contains 17 residues.

The chain is built from TRBV19 and TRBJ1-4, with no clear D. Deletions cut 5 bases from V and 3 bases from J, with 10 bases between. This CDR3 comprises 14 residues. Germline loops: CDR1 LNHDA, CDR2 SQIVND (reference sequence). CDR3 bases: TGTGCCAGTAGTTCGGGCGCGGCTAATGAAAAACTGTTTTTT. Amino acid sequence: CASSSGAANEKLFF.

In this sample, this clone turned up once. The genes are TRBV9 and TRBJ2-4, with D perhaps TRBD1 or TRBD2 (5 bases each). The CDR3 is made up of 16 amino acids. Per germline, CDR1 SGDLS and CDR2 YYNGEE. V lost 2 bases and J 1 base, leaving 13 bases between the germline ends. The CDR3 region is CASSVSFGGAKNIQYF. The DNA of the CDR3 is TGTGCCAGCAGCGTCAGTTTTGGGGGTGCCAAAAACATTCAGTACTTC.

The V call is TRBV13, the J call TRBJ2-3; tentatively, D is TRBD1 (6 bases). The CDR3 runs to 14 residues. Trimming took 5 bases from V and 4 from J, leaving 13 bases between them. Germline V gene sequence: CDR1 PRHDT, CDR2 FYEKMQ (reference sequence). This CDR3 reads CASSNQQGPDTQYF. The CDR3 DNA reads as TGTGCCAGCAGCAACCAACAGGGCCCAGATACGCAGTATTTT.

This clone has a handful of counts. The CDR3 DNA is TGTGCCAGCAGCTTATACCGTCAAGAGACCCAGTACTTC. Translation: CASSLYRQETQYF. The chain joins TRBV13 to TRBJ2-5; D gene unclear. This CDR3 is 13 amino acids long. Germline assignment: CDR1 PRHDT and CDR2 FYEKMQ (reference sequence). The V gene lost 2 bases and the J gene lost 2 bases, with 6 bases spanning the gap. The complete variable domain, with remaining parts taken from reference TRBV13 and TRBJ2-5, reads AAGVIQSPRHLIKEKRETATLKCYPIPRHDTVYWYQQGPGQDPQFLISFYEKMQSDKGSIPDRFSAQQFSDYHSELNMSSLELGDSALYFCASSLYRQETQYFGPGTRLLVL.

This chain links TRBV11-2 with TRBJ2-7; D call uncertain. The germline CDR1 and CDR2 sequences are SGHAT and FQNNGV. Trimming removed 4 bases from V and 0 bases from J, with 16 bases in between. This CDR3 is 16 amino acids long. The CDR3 DNA sequence: TGTGCCAGCAGCTACACGTTCCAGATCCCCTCCTACGAGCAGTACTTC. Encoded protein: CASSYTFQIPSYEQYF.

The genes are TRBV19 and TRBJ2-3, with D tentatively TRBD2 (5 bases). The CDR3 length is 15 residues. V gave up 2 bases and J gave up 2 bases, with 11 bases separating them. Germline V gene sequence: CDR1 LNHDA, CDR2 SQIVND (reference sequence). The DNA for the CDR3 is TGTGCCAGTAGTATAAAGAGCGGACCCACAGATACGCAGTATTTT. Translating gives CASSIKSGPTDTQYF.

This rearrangement joins TRBV3-1 (or the pseudogene TRBV3-2) to TRBJ1-1; tentative D call: TRBD1 (5 bases). V gave up 8 bases and J gave up 2 bases, with 12 bases separating them. The CDR3 has 13 amino acids. From germline, CDR1 is LGHDT and CDR2 YNNKEL (reference sequence). The CDR3 coding sequence is TGTGCCAGCTGCTTAAGGGGTAACACTGAAGCTTTCTTT. Translating gives CASCLRGNTEAFF.

This sequence joins TRBV7-2 and TRBJ2-7; D perhaps matches TRBD1 (5 bases). The germline CDR1 and CDR2 sequences are SGHTA and FQGNSA. The CDR3 contains 15 residues. Trimming left V 3 bases short and J 0 bases short, with 12 bases between. CDR3 loop: CASSFIGANSYEQYF. CDR3 sequence (DNA): TGTGCCAGCAGCTTCATAGGGGCGAACTCCTACGAGCAGTACTTC.

J is TRBJ2-3 and V is TRBV2; 9 positions match TRBD2. Germline loops: CDR1 SNHLY, CDR2 FYNNEI. The CDR3 extends over 13 amino acids. The V and J ends lost 9 bases and 1 base, in that order; junction bases with no gene match: 2. In nucleotides, the CDR3 is TGTGCCAGTGAGCGGGAGGGCACAGATACGCAGTATTTT. Translated, it gives CASEREGTDTQYF.

The chain is built from TRBV10-1 and TRBJ2-5; possible D gene TRBD1, 5 bases. This CDR3 is built from 13 residues. Trimming stripped 5 bases from V and 2 bases from J, with 9 bases between. Germline loops: CDR1 WNHNN, CDR2 SYGVQD (reference sequence). The CDR3 sequence is CASSMTVQETQYF. Written as DNA, the CDR3 is TGCGCCAGCAGTATGACAGTGCAAGAGACCCAGTACTTC.

This chain connects TRBV29-1 to TRBJ1-6, with D possibly matching TRBD1 (5 bases). The germline CDR1 and CDR2 sequences are SQVTM and ANQGSEA. V lost 5 bases and J 7 bases, leaving 9 bases between the germline ends. The CDR3 sequence is 12 residues long. The CDR3: CSVWDPNSPLHF. The CDR3 coding sequence is TGCAGCGTTTGGGACCCAAATTCACCCCTCCACTTT.

This clone was counted a few times. The chain has TRBV3-1 (or the pseudogene TRBV3-2) and TRBJ1-3; no clear D. The germline V gene encodes CDR1 LGHDT and CDR2 YNNKEL (reference sequence). The CDR3 length is 14 residues. Trimming removed 0 bases from V and 4 bases from J, with 7 bases in between. The CDR3 DNA reads TGTGCCAGCAGCCAAGATCTGAACGGAAACACCATATATTTT. It translates to CASSQDLNGNTIYF.

This rearrangement joins TRBV30 to TRBJ1-4, with D tentatively TRBD1 (5 bases). Trimming took off 0 bases at V and 5 bases at J, with 10 bases between the two ends. From germline, CDR1 is GTSNPN and CDR2 SVGIG (reference sequence). The CDR3 extends over 14 amino acids. CDR3 sequence (DNA): TGTGCCTGGAGTGTCCTTTCAGGGAATGAAAAACTGTTTTTT. Residues: CAWSVLSGNEKLFF.

This sequence joins TRBV7-2 and TRBJ2-2, with D tentatively TRBD2 (6 bases). Germline V gene sequence: CDR1 SGHTA, CDR2 FQGNSA. Trimming removed 11 bases from V and 0 bases from J, with 16 bases in between. CDR3 length equals 15 residues. The CDR3 loop is CASGIAVTNTGELFF. CDR3 bases: TGTGCCTCGGGAATAGCGGTTACGAACACCGGGGAGCTGTTTTTT.

This clone has just a few counts. This chain connects TRBV2 to TRBJ1-4; TRBD1 aligns across 8 bases. With V trimmed by 7 bases and J by 7 bases, 8 bases remained unmatched. The CDR3 spans 14 residues. CDR1 is SNHLY and CDR2 is FYNNEI in the germline V gene. CDR3 nucleotide sequence: TGTGCCAGCAAAGTTGACAGGGGAAGTGAAAAACTGTTTTTT. Amino acid sequence: CASKVDRGSEKLFF.

The chain carries TRBV6-2 or TRBV6-3 and TRBJ1-1, with a possible D match to TRBD1 (5 bases). Germline CDR1 is MNHEY and CDR2 is SVGEGT. The V end lost 2 bases, the J end lost 4 bases, and 8 bases lay between the germline ends. This CDR3 spans 13 amino acids. Here the CDR3 reads CASSYTGGTEAFF. The CDR3, as DNA: TGTGCCAGCAGTTACACGGGGGGCACTGAAGCTTTCTTT.

This clone was counted only a few times. The chain is built from TRBV6-5 and TRBJ1-1; possible D gene TRBD1, 6 bases. The germline V gene has CDR1 MNHEY and CDR2 SVGAGI. This CDR3 spans 15 amino acids. V shed 1 base and J shed 4 bases, with 13 bases lying between them. DNA for the CDR3: TGTGCCAGCAGTTACTTGGTGGGGGGCGGCACTGAAGCTTTCTTT. This translates into CASSYLVGGGTEAFF.

The chain couples TRBV30 to TRBJ2-1, with TRBD2 matching 8 bases. The ends lost 5 bases at V and 0 bases at J; junction bases unmatched: 3. This CDR3 has 14 residues. Germline assignment: CDR1 GTSNPN and CDR2 SVGIG (reference sequence). This CDR3 is CAWERGSSYNEQFF. In DNA, the CDR3 is TGTGCCTGGGAGCGGGGGAGCTCCTACAATGAGCAGTTCTTC. The full variable domain, rest sourced from reference TRBV30 and TRBJ2-1, is SQTIHQWPATLVQPVGSPLSLECTVEGTSNPNLYWYRQAAGRGLQLLFYSVGIGQISSEVPQNLSASRPQDRQFILSSKKLLLSDSGFYLCAWERGSSYNEQFFGPGTRLTVL.

V is TRBV5-5 and J is TRBJ1-2; D is unclear. V lost 0 bases and J lost 1, with 7 bases in between. Per the germline V gene, CDR1 is SGHKS and CDR2 is YYEKEE (reference sequence). The CDR3 length is 14 residues. Here the CDR3 DNA reads TGTGCCAGCAGCTTGGAGGGATATAACTATGGCTACACCTTC. Translating gives CASSLEGYNYGYTF. Variable domain in full (rest from reference TRBV5-5 and TRBJ1-2): DAGVTQSPTHLIKTRGQQVTLRCSPISGHKSVSWYQQVLGQGPQFIFQYYEKEERGRGNFPDRFSARQFPNYSSELNVNALLLGDSALYLCASSLEGYNYGYTFGSGTRLTVV.

The chain couples TRBV28 to TRBJ1-6; D is unclear. The CDR3 has 14 amino acids. Trimming shortened V by 1 base and J by 7 bases, and 8 bases separated the two germline ends. Germline CDR1 is MDHEN and CDR2 is SYDVKM. CDR3 in DNA: TGTGCCAGCAGTTTATTCGATCGCAATTCACCCCTCCACTTT. Protein product: CASSLFDRNSPLHF.

The chain recombines TRBV2 with TRBJ1-2; 7 nucleotides match TRBD1. Germline trimming cut 4 bases from V and 1 base from J; bases unmatched to any gene: 3. Germline V gives CDR1 SNHLY, CDR2 FYNNEI. The CDR3 extends over 14 amino acids. CDR3 coding DNA: TGTGCCAGCAGTGGAGGGGGCTATAACTATGGCTACACCTTC. Translation gives CASSGGGYNYGYTF. Full variable domain (rest looked up from reference TRBV2 and TRBJ1-2): EPEVTQTPSHQVTQMGQEVILRCVPISNHLYFYWYRQILGQKVEFLVSFYNNEISEKSEIFDDQFSVERPDGSNFTLKIRSTKLEDSAMYFCASSGGGYNYGYTFGSGTRLTVV.

This clone was recorded a few times. The CDR3 DNA follows: TGTGCCAGCAGTGACAACCTAGTCTATATCAATGAGCAGTTCTTC. Translation: CASSDNLVYINEQFF. V gene TRBV6-4 combines with J gene TRBJ2-1, with D hard to call. The V end was cut by 2 bases, the J end by 6 bases, with 14 bases between. Germline-derived CDR1 and CDR2 are MRHNA and SNTAGT. The CDR3 spans 15 residues.

The chain links TRBV19 to TRBJ1-2, with D tentatively TRBD1 (6 bases). V dropped 5 bases and J dropped 1 base, with 17 bases sitting between them. In germline, CDR1 is LNHDA, CDR2 SQIVND (reference sequence). The CDR3 loop spans 16 amino acids. CDR3 DNA: TGTGCCAGTAGTGCATCGCCTAGGACAGTTAACTATGGCTACACCTTC. Amino acid sequence: CASSASPRTVNYGYTF. The complete variable domain, with remaining parts taken from reference TRBV19 and TRBJ1-2, reads DGGITQSPKYLFRKEGQNVTLSCEQNLNHDAMYWYRQDPGQGLRLIYYSQIVNDFQKGDIAEGYSVSREKKESFPLTVTSAQKNPTAFYLCASSASPRTVNYGYTFGSGTRLTVV.

This clone has a handful of counts. V and J are TRBV12-3 or TRBV12-4 and TRBJ1-4; D unresolved. CDR3 length: 12 amino acids. Trimming took off 1 base at V and 8 bases at J, with 5 bases between the two ends. For the CDR3, the DNA is TGTGCCAGCAGTTTAGAAGGGGAAAAACTGTTTTTT. Translated, it gives CASSLEGEKLFF.

J is TRBJ2-7 and V is TRBV5-4; the match to TRBD1 covers 9 bases. This CDR3 spans 12 amino acids. Germline assignment: CDR1 SGHNT and CDR2 YYREEE (reference sequence). With V trimmed by 5 bases and J by 3 bases, 0 bases remained unmatched. In DNA form, the CDR3 reads TGTGCCAGCAGGGGACAGGGCTACGAGCAGTACTTC. This encodes CASRGQGYEQYF. Drawing the rest from reference TRBV5-4 and TRBJ2-7, the complete variable domain is ETGVTQSPTHLIKTRGQQVTLRCSSQSGHNTVSWYQQALGQGPQFIFQYYREEENGRGNFPPRFSGLQFPNYSSELNVNALELDDSALYLCASRGQGYEQYFGPGTRLTVT.

The chain recombines TRBV5-4 with TRBJ1-2; the match to TRBD1 covers 7 bases. J lost 4 bases, V lost 2 bases, and 2 bases had no gene match. The CDR3 runs 13 residues. Per germline, CDR1 SGHNT and CDR2 YYREEE (reference sequence). In DNA, the CDR3 is TGTGCCAGCAGCTTCGGACAGGTCTATGGCTACACCTTC. It is translated as CASSFGQVYGYTF. Complete variable domain (other parts from reference TRBV5-4 and TRBJ1-2): ETGVTQSPTHLIKTRGQQVTLRCSSQSGHNTVSWYQQALGQGPQFIFQYYREEENGRGNFPPRFSGLQFPNYSSELNVNALELDDSALYLCASSFGQVYGYTFGSGTRLTVV.